A selection of T cell receptor beta chains follows, all from one sample in a study of blood T cell repertoires in COVID-19. Sequenced by immunoSEQ multiplex PCR; TCRdb stores in-frame clones only, minus some. Seen here are approximately 100,000 clones, 75% to 90% observed once, and the top ten hold more than 15%. The sample was peripheral blood. These receptors were collected from a woman of 80 years or more with active or convalescent COVID-19. Both conserved end residues are part of each CDR3. The D gene is left open where the match is weak. The size field is filled for only some rows; it gives once, few, many or a size class.

TRBJ2-1,.,TRBV20-1,.,CSASRYPEQFF,TGCAGTGCTAGCAGGTACCCTGAGCAGTTCTTC
TRBJ2-5,.,TRBV9,.,CASSVSPGRQETQYF,TGTGCCAGCAGCGTTTCTCCAGGGCGGCAAGAGACCCAGTACTTC
TRBJ2-1,.,TRBV19,.,CASSPTGLAHNNEQFF,TGTGCCAGTAGTCCCACCGGACTCGCCCACAACAATGAGCAGTTCTTC
TRBJ2-7,.,TRBV27,TRBD2,CASSSALAGGPYEQYF,TGTGCCAGCAGTTCCGCACTAGCGGGAGGGCCCTACGAGCAGTACTTC
TRBJ2-3,.,TRBV30,TRBD2,CAWSDNGRATDTQYF,TGTGCCTGGAGTGATAACGGGAGGGCCACAGATACGCAGTATTTT
TRBJ1-5,.,TRBV28,TRBD1,CASSSGDSWYQPQHF,TGTGCCAGCAGTTCCGGGGACAGTTGGTATCAGCCCCAGCATTTT
TRBJ2-3,.,TRBV2,.,CASSKGGAGNTDTQYF,TGTGCCAGCAGTAAGGGGGGAGCGGGGAATACAGATACGCAGTATTTT
TRBJ2-7,.,TRBV2,.,CASNVQGVSYEQYF,TGTGCCAGCAACGTACAGGGAGTTTCCTACGAGCAGTACTTC
TRBJ2-7,.,TRBV7-9,.,CASSLRTYEQYF,TGTGCCAGCAGCTTGAGGACCTACGAGCAGTACTTC
TRBJ1-2,.,TRBV5-4,.,CASSLIQGNGYTF,TGTGCCAGCAGCTTGATCCAGGGCAATGGCTACACCTTC
TRBJ1-5,.,TRBV6-6,TRBD1,CASSRKGTGEGNQPQHF,TGTGCCAGCAGTCGCAAAGGGACAGGGGAGGGCAATCAGCCCCAGCATTTT
TRBJ2-7,.,TRBV7-2,TRBD1,CASSTGQGVYEQYF,TGTGCCAGCAGCACGGGACAGGGGGTCTACGAGCAGTACTTC
TRBJ1-4,.,TRBV3-1/TRBV3-2,.,CASSWGGTNEKLFF,TGTGCCAGCAGTTGGGGGGGAACTAATGAAAAACTGTTTTTT
TRBJ2-3,.,TRBV7-9,TRBD1,CASSSPDRGGTDTQYF,TGTGCCAGCAGCTCACCGGACAGGGGTGGTACAGATACGCAGTATTTT
TRBJ1-1,.,TRBV5-1,.,CASKRGTNTEAFF,TGCGCCAGCAAGCGGGGAACGAACACTGAAGCTTTCTTT
TRBJ1-2,.,TRBV6-6,.,CASSSGTGGSYGYTF,TGTGCCAGCAGCTCCGGGACGGGGGGGAGCTATGGCTACACCTTC
TRBJ1-1,.,TRBV11-2,TRBD1,CASSLNGQGAGDTEAFF,TGTGCCAGCAGCTTAAACGGACAGGGGGCTGGGGACACTGAAGCTTTCTTT
TRBJ1-5,.,TRBV19,TRBD1,CASSTTGGNQPQHF,TGTGCCAGTAGTACAACAGGGGGCAATCAGCCCCAGCATTTT
TRBJ2-7,.,TRBV2,TRBD1,CASRDRVAYEQYF,TGTGCCAGCCGGGACAGGGTGGCCTACGAGCAGTACTTC
TRBJ2-4,.,TRBV20-1,.,CSASVTKNIQYF,TGCAGTGCTAGTGTTACCAAAAACATTCAGTACTTC
TRBJ1-6,once,TRBV28,TRBD1,CASREGQGSPPLHF,TGTGCCAGCAGAGAAGGACAGGGGTCTCCACCCCTCCACTTT
TRBJ2-1,.,TRBV10-3,TRBD2,CAISRGLAGTNEQFF,TGTGCCATCAGTCGGGGACTAGCGGGGACAAATGAGCAGTTCTTC
TRBJ1-4,.,TRBV24-1,.,CATSAEDEKLFF,TGTGCCACCAGTGCAGAAGATGAAAAACTGTTTTTT
TRBJ2-7,.,TRBV9,.,CASSVVPGSEQYF,TGTGCCAGCAGCGTAGTCCCGGGATCCGAGCAGTACTTC
TRBJ1-2,.,TRBV4-2,.,CASSQDLGQLYGYTF,TGTGCCAGCAGCCAAGATTTGGGACAATTATATGGCTACACCTTC
TRBJ1-1,.,TRBV7-2,.,CASSLGSYERTEAFF,TGTGCCAGCAGCTTAGGGAGTTACGAGAGGACTGAAGCTTTCTTT
TRBJ1-2,.,TRBV30,.,CAWLQGSLNYGYTF,TGTGCCTGGCTTCAGGGGTCCCTTAACTATGGCTACACCTTC
TRBJ1-1,.,TRBV7-2,TRBD1,CASSLVAGGASEAFF,TGTGCCAGCAGCTTAGTCGCAGGGGGCGCGTCTGAAGCTTTCTTT
TRBJ2-3,.,TRBV6-5,TRBD2,CASSFGGGAPDTQYF,TGTGCCAGCAGTTTTGGCGGGGGGGCCCCAGATACGCAGTATTTT
TRBJ2-3,.,TRBV2,.,CASSDSGDGDTQYF,TGTGCCAGCAGTGACTCGGGGGATGGAGATACGCAGTATTTT
TRBJ2-5,.,TRBV5-5,TRBD2,CASSSGTSGRLQTQYF,TGTGCCAGCAGCTCGGGAACGAGCGGGAGGTTACAGACCCAGTACTTC
TRBJ2-1,.,TRBV9,.,CASSVGVNEQFF,TGTGCCAGCAGCGTAGGAGTCAATGAGCAGTTCTTC
TRBJ1-1,few,TRBV6-5,TRBD1,CASSFGTGGTEAFF,TGTGCCAGCAGTTTCGGGACAGGGGGCACTGAAGCTTTCTTT
TRBJ2-1,.,TRBV20-1,TRBD2,CSASLAGPLDEQFF,TGCAGTGCTAGTTTAGCGGGACCCCTAGATGAGCAGTTCTTC
TRBJ1-4,.,TRBV6-2/TRBV6-3,TRBD1,CASSVGDRRLFF,TGTGCCAGCAGTGTAGGGGACAGGAGACTGTTTTTT
TRBJ2-1,.,TRBV12-3/TRBV12-4,TRBD1,CASTWTGNNEQFF,TGTGCCAGCACATGGACAGGGAACAATGAGCAGTTCTTC
TRBJ2-3,.,TRBV5-1,TRBD2,CASSLKRTSGSTSTDTQYF,TGCGCCAGCAGCTTGAAAAGGACTAGCGGGAGTACTAGCACAGATACGCAGTATTTT
TRBJ2-3,once,TRBV28,.,CASSFGGEPTDTQYF,TGTGCCAGCAGTTTTGGAGGGGAACCCACAGATACGCAGTATTTT
TRBJ1-2,.,TRBV14,.,CASSQVRAAGGYTF,TGTGCCAGCAGCCAAGTGAGAGCGGCGGGGGGCTACACCTTC
TRBJ1-5,.,TRBV28,TRBD1,CASSVGTGTLQPQHF,TGTGCCAGCAGTGTGGGGACAGGGACCCTTCAGCCCCAGCATTTT
TRBJ2-2,few,TRBV18,.,CASSPPQALATGELFF,TGTGCCAGCTCACCACCTCAGGCTCTAGCTACCGGGGAGCTGTTTTTT
TRBJ2-7,.,TRBV6-2/TRBV6-3,TRBD2,CASSYSLAGAYEQYF,TGTGCCAGCAGTTACTCGTTAGCGGGGGCCTACGAGCAGTACTTC
TRBJ1-5,few,TRBV7-2,.,CASSPARGRNQPQHF,TGTGCCAGCAGCCCCGCGCGAGGAAGGAATCAGCCCCAGCATTTT